The 28 T cell receptor beta chains below all came from one sample that was sequenced in a study of T-cell reconstitution after alpha-beta-depleted transplantation in children. The TCRbeta library incorporated unique molecular identifiers. Using its own MiXCR run on the PCR reads, TCRdb lists one record per CDR3 protein. The table records around 960,000 distinct CDR3 sequences, about 29% of them present only once. The sequencing used PBMCs, mostly from graft donor cells, collected 360 days after TCRalphabeta/CD19-depleted stem cell transplant. Receptor source: a boy in the first two years of life who had a stem cell transplant for SCID, so the T cells may come from the graft donor.

This clonotype was detected only a few times. The chain links TRBV9 to TRBJ2-5; TRBD2 agrees at 12 bases. The CDR3 extends over 16 amino acids. The J segment lost 2 bases and the V segment lost 0 bases, leaving 2 bases of the junction unmatched. The germline CDR1 and CDR2 sequences are SGDLS and YYNGEE. The chain's CDR3 is CASSVGGTSGQETQYF. The CDR3 bases are TGTGCCAGCAGCGTAGGGGGGACTAGCGGGCAAGAGACCCAGTACTTC.

This clonotype has a count of ten or more. The chain joins TRBV6-5 to TRBJ1-1, with D possibly matching TRBD1 (6 bases). In germline, CDR1 is MNHEY, CDR2 SVGAGI. Trimming removed 3 bases from V and 0 bases from J, with 11 bases in between. The CDR3 consists of 15 residues. CDR3 nucleotides: TGTGCCAGCAGTTATGAAGGGGGTTTGAACACTGAAGCTTTCTTT. The encoded protein is CASSYEGGLNTEAFF.

This clonotype was counted at least ten times. The chain joins TRBV9 to TRBJ2-3, with D perhaps matching TRBD2 (5 bases). Looked up from germline, CDR1 is SGDLS and CDR2 is YYNGEE. The CDR3 has 13 amino acids. Trimming removed 4 bases from V and 6 bases from J, with 12 bases in between. CDR3 in amino acids: CASSPQSGDTQYF. As DNA, the CDR3 is TGTGCCAGCAGCCCCCAGTCGGGGGATACGCAGTATTTT.

This clonotype was detected a few times. The chain carries TRBV7-2 and TRBJ2-5; maybe TRBD2 (6 bases). Germline CDR1 is SGHTA and CDR2 is FQGNSA. V lost 1 base and J 3 bases, leaving 15 bases between the germline ends. The CDR3 contains 16 residues. CDR3: CASSLGPGTYKETQYF. The CDR3 region has the DNA TGTGCCAGCAGCTTAGGCCCCGGGACTTATAAAGAGACCCAGTACTTC.

This clonotype has only a few counts. The chain has TRBV7-2 and TRBJ2-1; D is undetermined. CDR3 size: 14 residues. Germline values: CDR1 SGHTA, CDR2 FQGNSA. V was shortened by 1 base and J by 7 bases, with 11 bases between the two germline ends. The CDR3 sequence is CASSLGRIRNEQFF. The CDR3 nucleotides read TGTGCCAGCAGCTTAGGTCGGATTAGGAATGAGCAGTTCTTC.

The V gene is TRBV7-2, the J gene TRBJ2-7, with 7 bases identical to TRBD2. Germline V gene sequence: CDR1 SGHTA, CDR2 FQGNSA. Trimming cost V 2 bases and J 3 bases; bases outside gene matches: 1. The CDR3 spans 13 residues. The CDR3 is CASSLIAGYEQYF. DNA of the CDR3: TGTGCCAGCAGCTTAATAGCGGGCTACGAGCAGTACTTC.

V is TRBV7-8 and J is TRBJ2-5; no clear D gene. The CDR3 has 13 amino acids. The V end lost 1 base, the J end lost 7 bases, and 10 bases lay between the germline ends. The germline gives CDR1 SGHVS, CDR2 FQNEAQ. The CDR3 loop is CASSLGPSLTQYF. The CDR3 DNA reads as TGTGCCAGCAGCTTAGGCCCTAGTTTGACCCAGTACTTC.

This clonotype was detected only a few times. This chain connects TRBV9 to TRBJ2-7; 7 nucleotides agree with TRBD1. The germline CDR1 and CDR2 sequences are SGDLS and YYNGEE. The V and J ends lost 1 base and 4 bases, in that order; junction bases with no gene match: 8. CDR3 length: 15 amino acids. CDR3 sequence reads: CASSVTGTEKYEQYF. Written as DNA, the CDR3 is TGTGCCAGCAGCGTAACCGGGACAGAAAAGTACGAGCAGTACTTC.

V usage is TRBV5-8 and J usage is TRBJ1-4; the D gene is possibly TRBD1 (6 bases). Per germline, CDR1 SGHTS and CDR2 YDEGEE. The CDR3 has 15 amino acids. V lost 4 bases and J lost 7, with 17 bases in between. The CDR3 loop reads CASSAQQGFIEKLFF. The CDR3 nucleotides are TGTGCCAGCAGCGCTCAACAGGGTTTCATTGAAAAACTGTTTTTT.

The V call is TRBV6-1, the J call TRBJ2-5; 11 bases line up with TRBD1. Per germline, CDR1 MNHNS and CDR2 SASEGT. Trimming at V came to 5 bases and at J to 6 bases, leaving 5 bases not matched to a gene. CDR3 size: 14 residues. The CDR3 region is CASSPGQGAKTQYF. The CDR3 region has the DNA TGTGCCAGCAGTCCTGGACAGGGGGCAAAGACCCAGTACTTC.

This chain links TRBV2 with TRBJ1-1, with a tentative D call TRBD1 (6 bases). The V end lost 7 bases, the J end lost 7 bases, and 19 bases lay between the germline ends. Germline CDR1 and CDR2: SNHLY and FYNNEI. The length of the CDR3 is 14 residues. The CDR3 sequence is CASNPIRQAVEAFF. CDR3 sequence (DNA): TGTGCCAGCAATCCGATCAGACAGGCAGTTGAAGCTTTCTTT.

This clonotype was recorded a few times. V and J are TRBV29-1 and TRBJ2-5; TRBD2 matches at 8 bases. J lost 4 bases, V lost 6 bases, and 7 bases had no gene match. Germline CDR1 SQVTM, CDR2 ANQGSEA. CDR3 length: 13 amino acids. CDR3 sequence: CSVRAGGTETQYF. The DNA for the CDR3 is TGCAGCGTCCGGGCGGGGGGCACAGAGACCCAGTACTTC.

This chain uses TRBV5-1 with TRBJ2-7, with a possible D match to TRBD1 (5 bases). In germline, CDR1 is SGHRS, CDR2 YFSETQ. This CDR3 contains 17 residues. Trimming cost V 1 base and J 5 bases, with 22 bases left between them. CDR3 nucleotide sequence: TGCGCCAGCAGCTTGCAACCATCAGGGCTCAAGGGCGACGAGCAGTACTTC. This encodes CASSLQPSGLKGDEQYF.

The genes are TRBV28 and TRBJ2-3; 7 nucleotides match TRBD1. With 4 bases clipped from V and 0 bases from J, the junction kept 10 bases outside the gene matches. CDR3 size: 17 residues. Germline CDR1 is MDHEN and CDR2 is SYDVKM. CDR3 residues: CASSYTILQGSTDTQYF. In DNA, the CDR3 is TGTGCCAGCAGTTACACCATCCTACAGGGGAGCACAGATACGCAGTATTTT.

V and J are TRBV5-6 and TRBJ1-4; the D is unclear. The germline gives CDR1 SGHDT, CDR2 YYEEEE. The CDR3 contains 15 residues. Between the trimmed V and J ends, which lost 0 bases and 5 bases, there was a span of 11 bases. The CDR3 sequence is CASSLAGFPNEKLFF. The DNA for the CDR3 is TGTGCCAGCAGCTTGGCCGGGTTTCCCAATGAAAAACTGTTTTTT.

This clonotype was seen more than once but under ten times. The chain uses TRBV4-3 and TRBJ2-3; TRBD2 aligns across 12 bases. CDR1 is LGHNA and CDR2 is YSLEER in the germline V gene. V dropped 4 bases and J dropped 6; count of bases not matched to a gene: 5. The CDR3 consists of 15 residues. The CDR3 sequence: CASSRGLAGLDTQYF. CDR3 nucleotide sequence: TGCGCCAGCAGCCGAGGACTAGCGGGGTTGGATACGCAGTATTTT.

The chain carries TRBV6-1 and TRBJ2-1; 8 positions match TRBD1. CDR3 length equals 17 residues. V lost 4 bases to trimming and J lost 4 bases; unmatched junction nucleotides: 12. The germline V gene encodes CDR1 MNHNS and CDR2 SASEGT. CDR3 loop: CASSVKPRTGWYNEQFF. In DNA, the CDR3 is TGTGCCAGCAGTGTGAAACCCAGGACAGGGTGGTACAATGAGCAGTTCTTC.

This chain joins TRBV6-1 and TRBJ1-1; D remains ambiguous. Trimming shortened V by 5 bases and J by 9 bases, and 16 bases separated the two germline ends. The CDR3 extends over 13 amino acids. Looked up from germline, CDR1 is MNHNS and CDR2 is SASEGT. CDR3 in DNA: TGTGCCAGCAGTCGGACGGAGAAGACTAAAGCTTTCTTT. This translates into CASSRTEKTKAFF.

The V and J genes are TRBV12-3 or TRBV12-4 and TRBJ2-7; 11 bases agree with TRBD1. The V gene end was trimmed by 6 bases and the J gene end by 0 bases; junction bases not matched to a gene: 7. The CDR3 consists of 16 residues. The CDR3 sequence is CASRPGDRGFSYEQYF. In nucleotides, the CDR3 is TGTGCCAGCAGACCCGGGGACAGGGGGTTCTCCTACGAGCAGTACTTC.

This clonotype was picked up a small number of times. The genes are TRBV12-3 or TRBV12-4 and TRBJ2-2, with D perhaps matching TRBD1 (6 bases). CDR3 length equals 16 residues. Trimming removed 6 bases at V and 4 bases at J, with 18 bases between. The CDR3 reads CASRYRELGSTGELFF. In DNA form, the CDR3 reads TGTGCCAGCAGATACAGGGAATTGGGCTCCACCGGGGAGCTGTTTTTT.

This clonotype was seen a single time. The chain recombines TRBV12-3 or TRBV12-4 with TRBJ1-6, with D perhaps matching TRBD1 (5 bases). The CDR3 consists of 16 residues. V shed 6 bases and J shed 5 bases, with 17 bases lying between them. CDR3 sequence reads: CASRRDAWSHNSPLHF. DNA of the CDR3: TGTGCCAGCAGGCGGGACGCCTGGTCCCATAATTCACCCCTCCACTTT.

This clonotype was seen more than once but under ten times. The CDR3, as DNA: TGCAGTGCTAGTGACGCGACAGGGCTCAATCAGCCCCAGCATTTT. Encoded protein: CSASDATGLNQPQHF. The chain has TRBV20-1 and TRBJ1-5; 7 bases fit TRBD1. The germline V gene encodes CDR1 DFQATT and CDR2 SNEGSKA (reference sequence). Losses at the gene ends were 3 bases for V and 3 bases for J; bases not matched to a gene: 8. The CDR3 contains 15 residues.

The chain links TRBV12-3 or TRBV12-4 to TRBJ2-1, with 7 bases identical to TRBD1. This CDR3 has 17 amino acids. V lost 3 bases and J lost 4; bases outside the gene matches: 12. CDR3 sequence reads: CASSFPPWDSPYNEQFF. The CDR3 DNA follows: TGTGCCAGCAGTTTTCCCCCCTGGGACAGTCCTTACAATGAGCAGTTCTTC.

This clonotype occurred a few times. V is TRBV6-5 and J is TRBJ2-7, with a possible D match to TRBD1 (5 bases). The V end lost 2 bases, the J end lost 3 bases, and 8 bases lay between the germline ends. CDR1 is MNHEY and CDR2 is SVGAGI in the germline V gene. CDR3 length: 13 residues. The CDR3 reads CASSYQGGYEQYF. CDR3 bases: TGTGCCAGCAGTTACCAGGGTGGCTACGAGCAGTACTTC.

The chain carries TRBV7-2 and TRBJ2-1, with TRBD2 matching over 10 bases. The V segment lost 5 bases and the J segment 0 bases; nucleotides outside the gene matches: 7. Looked up from germline, CDR1 is SGHTA and CDR2 is FQGNSA. CDR3 length equals 17 residues. CDR3 DNA: TGTGCCAGCAGCCCCCGGACTAGCGGTGACTCCTACAATGAGCAGTTCTTC. Amino acids: CASSPRTSGDSYNEQFF.

The chain joins TRBV10-2 to TRBJ2-7; D remains ambiguous. This CDR3 has 13 amino acids. V was clipped by 1 base and J by 1 base, with 5 bases between them. Germline V gene data show CDR1 as WSHSY and CDR2 as SAAADI. CDR3 sequence: CASSEFISYEQYF. The CDR3 DNA sequence: TGCGCCAGCAGTGAGTTTATTTCCTACGAGCAGTACTTC.

This chain connects TRBV5-6 to TRBJ2-7; D uncertain. The V and J ends lost 4 bases and 2 bases respectively, with 10 bases between them. Germline V gives CDR1 SGHDT, CDR2 YYEEEE. The CDR3 length is 13 residues. This CDR3 is CASSRLNPYEQYF. CDR3 DNA: TGTGCCAGCAGCCGTCTAAATCCCTACGAGCAGTACTTC. Variable domain in full (rest from reference TRBV5-6 and TRBJ2-7): DAGVTQSPTHLIKTRGQQVTLRCSPKSGHDTVSWYQQALGQGPQFIFQYYEEEERQRGNFPDRFSGHQFPNYSSELNVNALLLGDSALYLCASSRLNPYEQYFGPGTRLTVT.

This rearrangement joins TRBV6-5 to TRBJ1-6; D not resolved. CDR1 is MNHEY and CDR2 is SVGAGI in the germline V gene. The CDR3 extends over 16 amino acids. V lost 2 bases and J 8 bases, leaving 16 bases between the germline ends. The CDR3 sequence: CASSYAQEAAHSPLHF. The CDR3 DNA follows: TGTGCCAGCAGTTACGCCCAGGAAGCCGCACATTCACCCCTCCACTTT.